The 32 T cell receptor beta chains presented below share a single source sample, sequenced in a study of shared T cell receptors in the human thymus. Assay used: immunoSEQ multiplex PCR; TCRdb lists only in-frame clones, some missing. The data show hundreds of thousands of clones, about four fifths seen once. In addition, the sample was reused for a study of human thymus T cells.

Sequencing input: thymocytes. These receptors all stem from a boy younger than two with a congenital heart defect.

The chain links TRBV5-1 to TRBJ2-7; 8 positions agree with TRBD1. Germline V gene lookup returns CDR1 SGHRS and CDR2 YFSETQ. The CDR3 runs to 11 residues. Trimming took 4 bases from V and 12 from J; bases not matched to a gene: 6. The CDR3 nucleotides read TGCGCCAGCAGCGTACAGGGGGTGTCGTACTTC. Its translation is CASSVQGVSYF.

This chain uses TRBV27 with TRBJ2-7; 7 nucleotides line up with TRBD2. The length of the CDR3 is 15 residues. The ends lost 5 bases at V and 7 bases at J; junction bases unmatched: 14. Germline V gives CDR1 MNHEY, CDR2 SMNVEV (reference sequence). The CDR3 protein is CASSLRGGLEGEQYF. The CDR3 nucleotides read TGTGCCAGCAGTCTCCGGGGAGGGCTGGAGGGAGAGCAGTACTTC.

J is TRBJ2-7 and V is TRBV27; tentatively, D is TRBD1 (6 bases). V was shortened by 4 bases and J by 3 bases, with 19 bases between the two germline ends. This CDR3 comprises 16 residues. The germline V gene has CDR1 MNHEY and CDR2 SMNVEV (reference sequence). CDR3 nucleotide sequence: TGTGCCAGCAGTTCCGAACAGGGCCCTTGGTACTACGAGCAGTACTTC. Amino acids: CASSSEQGPWYYEQYF.

This clone was found once. The chain has TRBV4-2 and TRBJ2-7; TRBD2 matches at 10 bases. With 0 bases clipped from V and 3 bases from J, the junction kept 11 bases outside the gene matches. The CDR3 has 18 amino acids. Germline V lookup: CDR1 LGHNA, CDR2 YNFKEQ. The CDR3 protein is CASSQDLLASGSLYEQYF. As DNA, the CDR3 is TGTGCCAGCAGCCAAGACTTGTTGGCTAGCGGGAGTCTCTACGAGCAGTACTTC.

The chain couples TRBV14 to TRBJ2-7; 12 nucleotides match TRBD2. After removal of 0 bases from V and 0 bases from J, the junction contained 15 bases not matched to a gene. This CDR3 is built from 21 residues. The germline V gene encodes CDR1 SGHDN and CDR2 FVKESK. CDR3 nucleotide sequence: TGTGCCAGCAGCCAAGATTCAGGAACTGTTGGACTAGCGGGGCCCTCCTACGAGCAGTACTTC. This translates into CASSQDSGTVGLAGPSYEQYF. The full variable domain, rest sourced from reference TRBV14 and TRBJ2-7, is EAGVTQFPSHSVIEKGQTVTLRCDPISGHDNLYWYRRVMGKEIKFLLHFVKESKQDESGMPNNRFLAERTGGTYSTLKVQPAELEDSGVYFCASSQDSGTVGLAGPSYEQYFGPGTRLTVT.

The chain has TRBV9 and TRBJ2-3; a possible D gene is TRBD2 (6 bases). The CDR3 loop spans 17 amino acids. V was trimmed by 3 bases and J by 2 bases, leaving 19 bases between them. Germline lookup yields CDR1 SGDLS and CDR2 YYNGEE. CDR3 amino acids: CASSAGKSLAITDTQYF. CDR3 DNA: TGTGCCAGCAGCGCCGGAAAAAGTCTAGCGATCACAGATACGCAGTATTTT.

The chain employs TRBV11-3 and TRBJ2-5; D not resolved. V lost 6 bases to trimming and J lost 2 bases, with 10 bases between them. The CDR3 extends over 13 amino acids. Germline lookup yields CDR1 SGHNT and CDR2 YENEEA. CDR3 DNA sequence: TGTGCCAGCAGACAGAACGAGCAAGAGACCCAGTACTTC. It yields the protein CASRQNEQETQYF.

The genes are TRBV29-1 and TRBJ2-2; D call uncertain. This CDR3 has 16 residues. V was clipped by 0 bases and J by 1 base, with 12 bases between them. The germline V gene has CDR1 SQVTM and CDR2 ANQGSEA. The CDR3 sequence: CSVEDPFGVNTGELFF. Written as DNA, the CDR3 is TGCAGCGTTGAAGATCCGTTTGGAGTGAACACCGGGGAGCTGTTTTTT.

This clone showed up just a few times. The rearrangement joins TRBV5-6 to TRBJ2-3; TRBD1 might be the D (6 bases). The CDR3 runs 19 residues. Germline CDR1 reads SGHDT; CDR2 reads YYEEEE. Trimming removed 3 bases at V and 7 bases at J, with 30 bases between. In DNA, the CDR3 is TGTGCCAGCAGCTCGGACAGATTAAGCCCGCTCCATATATCCTATACGCAGTATTTT. Translating it yields CASSSDRLSPLHISYTQYF.

J is TRBJ1-5 and V is TRBV13; D possibly corresponds to TRBD1 (6 bases). The CDR3 loop spans 15 amino acids. The germline V gene has CDR1 PRHDT and CDR2 FYEKMQ (reference sequence). V gave up 4 bases and J gave up 1 base, with 11 bases separating them. The CDR3, as DNA: TGTGCCAGCAGCTATCACAGGGAGAGCAATCAGCCCCAGCATTTT. It translates to CASSYHRESNQPQHF.

This sequence joins TRBV6-4 and TRBJ2-7, with 13 bases matching TRBD2. The trim removed 5 bases at V and 4 bases at J, leaving 5 bases unmatched. The CDR3 has 15 residues. The germline V gene has CDR1 MRHNA and CDR2 SNTAGT. The CDR3 nucleotides read TGTGCCAGCAGTCCTACTAGCGGGAGGGGGTACGAGCAGTACTTC. The encoded protein is CASSPTSGRGYEQYF.

CDR3 bases: TGTGCCAGCAGCGCCGCGGGGGTGCGGAACCCCTACGAGCAGTACTTC. It is translated as CASSAAGVRNPYEQYF. The chain carries TRBV7-3 and TRBJ2-7; 7 nucleotides match TRBD2. Per the germline V gene, CDR1 is SGHTA and CDR2 is FQGTGA. This CDR3 has 16 amino acids. V was clipped by 5 bases and J by 2 bases; unmatched bases: 12.

The chain couples TRBV4-3 to TRBJ2-5, with 9 bases identical to TRBD2. The CDR3 loop spans 16 amino acids. Germline V CDR1 and CDR2: LGHNA, YSLEER. Germline trimming cut 0 bases from V and 5 bases from J; bases unmatched to any gene: 7. The CDR3 region is CASSQEWAGGHETQYF. In nucleotides, the CDR3 is TGCGCCAGCAGCCAAGAATGGGCGGGAGGGCATGAGACCCAGTACTTC.

The V and J genes are TRBV6-1 and TRBJ2-7, with 8 bases that match TRBD1. V shed 6 bases and J 5 bases; nucleotides not matched to a gene: 9. Looked up from germline, CDR1 is MNHNS and CDR2 is SASEGT. CDR3 size: 14 residues. The CDR3 coding sequence is TGTGCCAGCAGCTCGGACAGGGTGGGCGACGAGCAGTACTTC. Translating gives CASSSDRVGDEQYF.

This chain joins TRBV28 and TRBJ2-7; 9 bases fit TRBD2. V lost 3 bases, J lost 6 bases, and 9 bases stayed unmatched. The CDR3 has 15 residues. Germline CDR1 MDHEN, CDR2 SYDVKM. In nucleotides, the CDR3 is TGTGCCAGCAGTTTTGCGGGAGGGGATGTTCCCGAGCAGTACTTC. This gives the protein CASSFAGGDVPEQYF. The full variable domain, in which reference TRBV28 and TRBJ2-7 provide the parts outside the CDR3, is DVKVTQSSRYLVKRTGEKVFLECVQDMDHENMFWYRQDPGLGLRLIYFSYDVKMKEKGDIPEGYSVSREKKERFSLILESASTNQTSMYLCASSFAGGDVPEQYFGPGTRLTVT.

Concerning this clone itself: Other nucleotide sequences from this sample produce the same CDR3. J is TRBJ2-1 and V is TRBV6-5, with 13 bases matching TRBD2. V shed 2 bases and J 7 bases; nucleotides not matched to a gene: 2. CDR1 is MNHEY, CDR2 SVGAGI, per germline. There are 15 residues in the CDR3. The CDR3 here is CASSYGLAGVNEQFF. Here the CDR3 DNA reads TGTGCCAGCAGTTACGGACTAGCGGGAGTTAATGAGCAGTTCTTC.

This clone was seen more than once but under ten times. The V call is TRBV6-1, the J call TRBJ2-3; a possible D gene is TRBD2 (5 bases). Germline V lookup: CDR1 MNHNS, CDR2 SASEGT. Between the trimmed V and J ends, which lost 7 bases and 3 bases, there was a span of 17 bases. The CDR3 is made up of 15 amino acids. In DNA form, the CDR3 reads TGTGCCAGCACCCAGGACTGGCCCCTGACAGATACGCAGTATTTT. This sequence encodes CASTQDWPLTDTQYF.

The chain has TRBV28 and TRBJ1-5, with 9 bases identical to TRBD1. V lost 5 bases to trimming and J lost 4 bases; unmatched junction nucleotides: 6. The CDR3 loop spans 15 amino acids. The germline V gene has CDR1 MDHEN and CDR2 SYDVKM. The CDR3: CASSLTGGKNQPQHF. The DNA for the CDR3 is TGTGCCAGCAGTCTGACAGGGGGGAAGAATCAGCCCCAGCATTTT.

In DNA, the CDR3 is TGTGCCAGCAGCTTCCGACTAGCGGGACGAAACGAGCAGTACTTC. Protein sequence: CASSFRLAGRNEQYF. The V call is TRBV7-3, the J call TRBJ2-7, with TRBD2 identical over 11 bases. CDR1 is SGHTA and CDR2 is FQGTGA in the germline V gene. The V segment lost 3 bases and the J segment 5 bases; nucleotides outside the gene matches: 6. The CDR3 length is 15 residues.

The chain joins TRBV13 to TRBJ2-3; 12 bases align to TRBD2. Germline CDR1 PRHDT, CDR2 FYEKMQ (reference sequence). Unmatched junction bases numbered 8, after V lost 5 bases and J lost 5 bases. This CDR3 is built from 16 residues. This CDR3 reads CASSPLAGGPVDTQYF. The DNA for the CDR3 is TGTGCCAGCAGCCCCCTAGCGGGAGGGCCAGTAGATACGCAGTATTTT.

This clone was seen a handful of times. The chain recombines TRBV18 with TRBJ2-1; TRBD2 agrees at 8 bases. This CDR3 region has 15 residues. Germline values: CDR1 KGHSH, CDR2 LQKENI. The junction had 9 bases not matched to a gene; V was cut back by 4 bases and J by 7 bases. The chain's CDR3 is CASSQHTGRANEQFF. Written as DNA, the CDR3 is TGTGCCAGCTCACAACATACCGGGAGGGCGAATGAGCAGTTCTTC.

This clone turned up a few times. The chain recombines TRBV27 with TRBJ2-1; 10 nucleotides match TRBD2. J gave up 0 bases and V 0 bases, and 20 bases lay outside the gene matches. This CDR3 region has 23 residues. Per the germline V gene, CDR1 is MNHEY and CDR2 is SMNVEV (reference sequence). The CDR3 spells CASSLSFPTGTSESLSSYNEQFF. CDR3 nucleotides: TGTGCCAGCAGTTTATCCTTTCCCACCGGGACTAGCGAGTCGTTAAGCTCCTACAATGAGCAGTTCTTC.

The chain employs TRBV10-3 and TRBJ2-1; 7 positions agree with TRBD1. The germline V gene has CDR1 ENHRY and CDR2 SYGVKD. This CDR3 region has 18 residues. The junction had 17 bases not matched to a gene; V was cut back by 6 bases and J by 3 bases. In DNA form, the CDR3 reads TGTGCCATCAGCGATATTTTAAACAGGGGAAAACTCTACAATGAGCAGTTCTTC. Its translation: CAISDILNRGKLYNEQFF.

The chain combines TRBV25-1 with TRBJ2-3; 7 nucleotides line up with TRBD2. After removal of 6 bases from V and 0 bases from J, the junction contained 6 bases not matched to a gene. The CDR3 totals 15 residues. Germline V gives CDR1 MGHDK, CDR2 SYGVNS. DNA of the CDR3: TGTGCCAGCAGGTGCTGGGAGGGGAGCACAGATACGCAGTATTTT. It encodes CASRCWEGSTDTQYF.

The chain is built from TRBV30 and TRBJ1-4; D is perhaps TRBD1 (6 bases). From germline, CDR1 is GTSNPN and CDR2 SVGIG (reference sequence). The V end was cut by 3 bases, the J end by 8 bases, with 22 bases between. The CDR3 spans 16 residues. CDR3 amino acids: CAWRENEQGFREKLFF. CDR3 nucleotides: TGTGCCTGGAGAGAAAATGAACAGGGATTTAGGGAAAAACTGTTTTTT.

The chain combines TRBV4-2 with TRBJ2-1; 12 bases map to TRBD2. J lost 5 bases, V lost 3 bases, and 2 bases had no gene match. Germline values: CDR1 LGHNA, CDR2 YNFKEQ. The CDR3 extends over 15 amino acids. The CDR3 sequence is CASSHRLAGDNEQFF. CDR3 in DNA: TGTGCCAGCAGCCACCGACTAGCGGGAGACAATGAGCAGTTCTTC.

V and J are TRBV5-1 and TRBJ2-1; TRBD2 might be the D (6 bases). V lost 4 bases and J lost 4, with 18 bases in between. Germline CDR1 SGHRS, CDR2 YFSETQ. The CDR3 contains 16 residues. The DNA for the CDR3 is TGCGCCAGCAGCGGCGCGGGGAGAAGTCTTTACAATGAGCAGTTCTTC. Translated, it gives CASSGAGRSLYNEQFF.

This chain joins TRBV4-3 and TRBJ2-1; weak D call: TRBD1 (6 bases). Germline CDR1 LGHNA, CDR2 YSLEER. The V end was cut by 0 bases, the J end by 7 bases, with 16 bases between. The CDR3 runs 16 residues. CDR3 coding DNA: TGCGCCAGCAGCCAAGATGAGGCAGGGGCAAAGAATGAGCAGTTCTTC. This encodes CASSQDEAGAKNEQFF.

The rearrangement links TRBV15 to TRBJ1-5; TRBD1 aligns across 7 bases. The CDR3 runs to 18 residues. CDR1 and CDR2 from the germline V gene are LNHNV and YYDKDF (reference sequence). V shed 2 bases, J shed 4 bases, and the junction held 14 bases outside the gene matches. Here the CDR3 reads CATSRKGAVRGPNQPQHF. Written as DNA, the CDR3 is TGTGCCACCAGCAGAAAGGGGGCAGTCCGAGGACCTAATCAGCCCCAGCATTTT.

On this clone itself: Other DNA variants within this sample encode the same CDR3. The J gene is TRBJ2-7, the V gene TRBV11-2, with 12 nucleotides matching TRBD2. CDR1 SGHAT and CDR2 FQNNGV come from the germline V gene. V gave up 1 base and J gave up 2 bases; unmatched junction bases: 0. The CDR3 sequence is 15 residues long. The CDR3 region is CASSLGLAGAYEQYF. The CDR3 DNA reads as TGTGCCAGCAGCTTAGGACTAGCGGGAGCCTACGAGCAGTACTTC.

This sequence joins TRBV2 and TRBJ2-5; 7 bases line up with TRBD1. With V trimmed by 6 bases and J by 5 bases, 6 bases remained unmatched. The CDR3 extends over 13 amino acids. CDR1 and CDR2 from the germline V gene are SNHLY and FYNNEI. The CDR3 spells CASRQGVGETQYF. CDR3 bases: TGTGCCAGCAGGCAGGGGGTGGGGGAGACCCAGTACTTC.

The chain couples TRBV5-6 to TRBJ2-1; 8 nucleotides align to TRBD2. In germline, CDR1 is SGHDT, CDR2 YYEEEE. The CDR3 loop spans 17 amino acids. J lost 2 bases, V lost 0 bases, and 7 bases had no gene match. In nucleotides, the CDR3 is TGTGCCAGCAGCTTGGCCCTGAGACTAGCGACCTACAATGAGCAGTTCTTC. It translates to CASSLALRLATYNEQFF. Filled out from reference TRBV5-6 and TRBJ2-1, the complete variable domain reads DAGVTQSPTHLIKTRGQQVTLRCSPKSGHDTVSWYQQALGQGPQFIFQYYEEEERQRGNFPDRFSGHQFPNYSSELNVNALLLGDSALYLCASSLALRLATYNEQFFGPGTRLTVL.